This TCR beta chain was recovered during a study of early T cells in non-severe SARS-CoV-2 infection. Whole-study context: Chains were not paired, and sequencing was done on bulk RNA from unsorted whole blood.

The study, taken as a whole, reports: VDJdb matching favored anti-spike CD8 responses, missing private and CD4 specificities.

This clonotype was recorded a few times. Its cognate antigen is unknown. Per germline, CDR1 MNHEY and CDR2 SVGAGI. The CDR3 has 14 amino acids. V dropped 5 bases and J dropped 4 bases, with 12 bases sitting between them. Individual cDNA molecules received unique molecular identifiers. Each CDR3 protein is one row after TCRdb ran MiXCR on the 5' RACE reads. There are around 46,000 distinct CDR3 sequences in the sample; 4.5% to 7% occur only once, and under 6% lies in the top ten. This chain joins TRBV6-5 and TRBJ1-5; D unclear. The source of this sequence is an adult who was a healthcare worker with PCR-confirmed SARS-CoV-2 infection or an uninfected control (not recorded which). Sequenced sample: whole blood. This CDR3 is CASSPDNPNQPQHF. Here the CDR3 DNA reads TGTGCCAGCAGTCCTGACAACCCGAATCAGCCCCAGCATTTT.